Each of the 3 T cell receptor beta chains below was sequenced from the same sample in a study of cytomegalovirus exposure and HLA in healthy donors. PCR employed 60 Vbeta and 13 Jbeta primers. Clones were sequenced by immunoSEQ multiplex PCR, and TCRdb holds only the in-frame ones, with some missing. Of 130,000 to 150,000 clones in the sample, 80% were seen once. The sequenced material came from PBMCs. The source of these receptors is a man aged 35 to 55 in good health and CMV-seronegative.

J is TRBJ2-6 and V is TRBV19; TRBD1 agrees at 9 bases. In germline, CDR1 is LNHDA, CDR2 SQIVND (reference sequence). This CDR3 contains 17 residues. V gave up 4 bases and J gave up 0 bases; unmatched junction bases: 4. CDR3 in amino acids: CASSTRTGASGANVLTF. The CDR3 coding sequence is TGTGCCAGTAGTACAAGGACAGGGGCCTCTGGGGCCAACGTCCTGACTTTC.

This clone was found once. V usage is TRBV7-2 and J usage is TRBJ2-1, with 9 bases fitting TRBD2. Germline V gene lookup returns CDR1 SGHTA and CDR2 FQGNSA. V was pared by 1 base and J by 7 bases, with 5 bases of the junction left unmatched. This CDR3 spans 15 amino acids. The CDR3 nucleotides read TGTGCCAGCAGCTTAGGTCTTAGCGGGGGTAATGAGCAGTTCTTC. Its protein product is CASSLGLSGGNEQFF.

About this clone: Distinct nucleotide sequences in the sample also encode this CDR3. DNA of the CDR3: TGCGCCAGCAGCCTGGGACAGGGGGGGTATGGCTACACCTTC. Translating gives CASSLGQGGYGYTF. This chain uses TRBV5-1 with TRBJ1-2, with 11 bases that match TRBD1. V trimming: 4 bases; J trimming: 5 bases; junction bases outside the gene matches: 4. The CDR3 is 14 residues long. CDR1 SGHRS and CDR2 YFSETQ come from the germline V gene.